This is a list of T cell receptor beta chains from one sample in a study of post-analysis software for immune sequencing data. TCRdb processed the PCR reads anew with MiXCR; each CDR3 protein has one entry. The data contain 650,000 to 850,000 distinct CDR3 sequences, around 53% of them singletons. Sequencing used blood. The source of these receptors is a girl aged 10 to 17 with multiple sclerosis. Both conserved end residues are part of each CDR3. Each record gives: clone size, V gene, J gene, D gene, CDR3 DNA, CDR3 protein. D genes are given only for firm matches. Size is stated for part of the rows, as once, few or many counts, or as a class when the clone is expanded.

-,TRBV2,TRBJ2-5,-,TGTGCCAGCAGTGAAGCAATGACTAGGCCAGAGACCCAGTACTTC,CASSEAMTRPETQYF
-,TRBV7-2,TRBJ2-1,-,TGTGCCAGCAGCTTAGCGCGGCAGCAGCCCTACAATGAGCAGTTCTTC,CASSLARQQPYNEQFF
-,TRBV5-1,TRBJ2-7,-,TGCGCCAGCAGACTAGCTACCCATTCCTACGAGCAGTACTTC,CASRLATHSYEQYF
once,TRBV18,TRBJ1-6,TRBD1,TGTGCCAGCTCACAAGACAGGGATGTAGGAAATTCACCCCTCCACTTT,CASSQDRDVGNSPLHF
-,TRBV20-1,TRBJ2-3,-,TGCAGTGCTCGCTTGGGGGAAGCCCCGTATTTT,CSARLGEAPYF
-,TRBV29-1,TRBJ2-7,TRBD2,TGCAGCGTGGCAGCGGGAAATTTCTACGAGCAGTACTTC,CSVAAGNFYEQYF
once,TRBV20-1,TRBJ2-5,-,TGCAGTGCTAGAGTGGGGGAACCCGCGGGGGAGACCCAGTACTTC,CSARVGEPAGETQYF
-,TRBV3-1,TRBJ2-7,TRBD2,TGTGCCAGCAGCCGTAGCGGGGGGGCCTACGAGCAGTACTTC,CASSRSGGAYEQYF
-,TRBV20-1,TRBJ2-1,-,TGCAGTGCTAGAGGGGGCGGCTACAATGAGCAGTTCTTC,CSARGGGYNEQFF
-,TRBV9,TRBJ2-7,-,TGTGCCAGCAGTAGGGGTTCTGGGTCCAGGGTGCAGTACTTT,CASSRGSGSRVQYF
few,TRBV29-1,TRBJ2-3,-,TGCAGCGTTGTATTACGACAGGTAGAGAGGGTCGGTACGCAGTATTTT,CSVVLRQVERVGTQYF
-,TRBV29-1,TRBJ2-3,TRBD2,TGCAGCGTTCTCGGACTAGCGGGGGGCACTACTCGCCCGGATACGCAGTATTTT,CSVLGLAGGTTRPDTQYF
few,TRBV7-3,TRBJ2-5,-,TGTGCCAGCAGCCTGGACAGAAAAGAGACCCAGTACTTC,CASSLDRKETQYF
few,TRBV29-1,TRBJ1-4,-,TGCAGCGTTGAAGATCTTTCGGGGCCCTCGGCAGGAAAACTGTTTTTT,CSVEDLSGPSAGKLFF
-,TRBV4-2,TRBJ2-7,TRBD2,TGTGCCAGCAGCCACAATAGCGGGAGGGACGGGGGGGAGCAGTACTTC,CASSHNSGRDGGEQYF
-,TRBV20-1,TRBJ2-1,-,TGCAGTGCTAGAAAGCCCGGGGACCCGGACAACAATGAGCAGTTCTTC,CSARKPGDPDNNEQFF
-,TRBV15,TRBJ2-5,TRBD1,TGTGCCACCAGCAGGGGTACAGGGGGCAAGGAGACCCAGTACTTC,CATSRGTGGKETQYF
-,TRBV12-3/TRBV12-4,TRBJ2-1,TRBD2,TGTGCCAGCAGTTCAACGACTAGCGGGATCGATGAGCAGTTCTTC,CASSSTTSGIDEQFF
few,TRBV4-2,TRBJ2-4,TRBD2,TGTGCCAGCAGCCCAGGACTAGCGGGAGTAGGGAACATTCAGTACTTC,CASSPGLAGVGNIQYF
-,TRBV29-1,TRBJ2-7,TRBD1,TGCAGCGTGATAGAGGGACAGGGAGCCTACGAGCAGTACTTC,CSVIEGQGAYEQYF
-,TRBV9,TRBJ2-3,TRBD1,TGTGCCAGCAGTCACCCGGACAGGGGCCAGGCAGATACGCAGTATTTT,CASSHPDRGQADTQYF
-,TRBV5-1,TRBJ2-7,-,TGCGCCAGCAGCCGCGCTACAAGCTACGAGCAGTACTTC,CASSRATSYEQYF
-,TRBV5-1,TRBJ1-2,TRBD1,TGCGCCAGCAGCCCGTCACAGGGGGAAGCCTATGGCTACACCTTC,CASSPSQGEAYGYTF
few,TRBV29-1,TRBJ2-1,-,TGCAGCGTTGTAGGCGGGTACAATGAGCAGTTCTTC,CSVVGGYNEQFF
-,TRBV3-1,TRBJ2-1,TRBD2,TGTGCCAGCAGCCAAGATGGGATCAGCGGGATCTGGAATGAGCAGTTCTTC,CASSQDGISGIWNEQFF
few,TRBV20-1,TRBJ2-5,TRBD2,TGCAGTGCTAGGGGGACTAGCGGCCACCAAGAGACCCAGTACTTC,CSARGTSGHQETQYF
few,TRBV7-3,TRBJ2-1,TRBD2,TGTGCCAGCAGCTCCTACCCCGGGACTAGAGCATACAATGAGCAGTTCTTC,CASSSYPGTRAYNEQFF
-,TRBV20-1,TRBJ2-7,TRBD1,TGCAGTGCTAGAGTAGGGGGCTCCTGGGGACCCGAGCAGTACTTC,CSARVGGSWGPEQYF
-,TRBV2,TRBJ1-5,-,TGTGCCAGCAGCGACGTAATTAGCAATCAGCCCCAGCATTTT,CASSDVISNQPQHF
few,TRBV6-5,TRBJ2-7,-,TGTGCCAGCAGTTCTCCCGCAGGCCGGCAGTACTTC,CASSSPAGRQYF
-,TRBV7-9,TRBJ2-7,TRBD1,TGTGCCAGCAGCTCGTCCTGGACAGGGCTGATCTACGAGCAGTACTTC,CASSSSWTGLIYEQYF
-,TRBV10-1,TRBJ2-7,TRBD1,TGCGCCACCAGTTCGGCAGGGGGTTCCTACGAGCAGTACTTC,CATSSAGGSYEQYF
-,TRBV5-1,TRBJ2-1,TRBD1,TGCGCCAGCAGCTCACTCGGACAGGGGGTTACTGAGCAGTTCTTC,CASSSLGQGVTEQFF
once,TRBV4-2,TRBJ1-4,-,TGTGCCAGCAGCCAAGTGGCCCAGTCCGGACTTGCAACTAATGAAAAACTGTTTTTT,CASSQVAQSGLATNEKLFF
few,TRBV4-1,TRBJ1-2,-,TGCGCCAGCAGCCAAGATGGCGACCCCGGGGTAGGTGGCTACACCTTC,CASSQDGDPGVGGYTF
-,TRBV7-9,TRBJ2-1,-,TGTGCCATTGGGGTTCCGGGGCTTCCAAACAATGAGCAGTTCTTC,CAIGVPGLPNNEQFF
-,TRBV7-3,TRBJ1-2,-,TGTGCCAGCAGCAAGACTCCGATCTATGGCTACACCTTC,CASSKTPIYGYTF
-,TRBV20-1,TRBJ2-1,TRBD2,TGCAGTGCTAGGCAAGGGACTAGCGGGACTTACAATGAGCAGTTCTTC,CSARQGTSGTYNEQFF
few,TRBV25-1,TRBJ2-7,-,TGTGCCAGCAGTGGACAGGAGCTCTACGAGCAGTACTTC,CASSGQELYEQYF
-,TRBV5-5,TRBJ2-7,-,TGTGCCAGCAGCCTCCGGGCCCCCAAAGGGGTCGAGCAGTACTTC,CASSLRAPKGVEQYF
once,TRBV12-5,TRBJ1-2,-,TGTGCTAGTGGTTTGGGGTGGACCGAGAGCTACACCTTC,CASGLGWTESYTF
-,TRBV24-1,TRBJ2-3,TRBD1,TGTGCCACCAGTGATTCCGGGACAGGTCATACAGATACGCAGTATTTT,CATSDSGTGHTDTQYF
-,TRBV7-3,TRBJ2-5,-,TGTGCCAGCAGCATGGGGGGCGGGAGAGAGGCCCAGTACTTC,CASSMGGGREAQYF
-,TRBV20-1,TRBJ2-7,-,TGCAGTGCTAGCGGGATGAGCTCCTACGAGCAGTACTTC,CSASGMSSYEQYF
-,TRBV6-5,TRBJ2-7,-,TGTGCCAGCAGTTACTCCATCTCCTACGAGCAGTACTTC,CASSYSISYEQYF
-,TRBV6-2/TRBV6-3,TRBJ1-2,-,TGTGCCAGCAGAACAGGGTCCGGCTATGGCTACACCTTC,CASRTGSGYGYTF
-,TRBV20-1,TRBJ1-6,TRBD1,TGCAGTGCTAGAGATACCCGGACAGGGGGGGATTCACCCCTCCACTTT,CSARDTRTGGDSPLHF
-,TRBV18,TRBJ1-4,TRBD1,TGTGCCAGCTCACCCACCGACAGGGGTAATGAAAAACTGTTTTTT,CASSPTDRGNEKLFF
-,TRBV12-3/TRBV12-4,TRBJ1-2,-,TGTGCCAGCAGTCACCAAACACGATCCGAATATGGCTACACCTTC,CASSHQTRSEYGYTF